These 17 T cell receptor beta chains came from one sample sequenced in a study of human T cells and chemical hapten exposure. Time point here: pre-sensitization, week 0. Sample treatment: therapeutic diphenylcyclopropenone sensitization with weekly scalp DPC. Each CDR3 protein is one row after TCRdb ran MiXCR on the RACE reads. This table holds approximately 370,000 distinct CDR3 sequences, 4.5% to 5.5% found once. The specimen was whole blood, collected in connection with sensitization to the hapten diphenylcyclopropenone (DPC). Receptor source: a woman aged 18-30 years with alopecia areata. Some clones in this sample may be carry-over from other donors' samples.

The rearrangement joins TRBV15 to TRBJ2-3; weak D call: TRBD2 (7 bases). V was clipped by 3 bases and J by 2 bases, with 12 bases between them. In germline, CDR1 is LNHNV, CDR2 YYDKDF (reference sequence). This CDR3 spans 15 amino acids. CDR3 bases: TGTGCCACCAGCAGTGGCGGGGGCTCCACAGATACGCAGTATTTT. This gives the protein CATSSGGGSTDTQYF.

J is TRBJ2-3 and V is TRBV6-1, with TRBD2 identical over 8 bases. Germline CDR1 is MNHNS and CDR2 is SASEGT. J was trimmed by 4 bases and V by 6 bases; bases with no gene match: 15. The CDR3 has 17 amino acids. CDR3 DNA: TGTGCCAGCAGCTACAACCGAGCGGGGGCCGGACCAGATACGCAGTATTTT. Translation gives CASSYNRAGAGPDTQYF.

The rearrangement uses TRBV7-9 and TRBJ2-5, with D hard to call. Germline V CDR1 and CDR2: SEHNR, FQNEAQ (reference sequence). There are 13 residues in the CDR3. V lost 5 bases and J lost 3, with 10 bases in between. DNA of the CDR3: TGTGCCAGCAGCCCACGTACGAAAGAGACCCAGTACTTC. Residues: CASSPRTKETQYF.

Ten or more counts support this clonotype. The J gene is TRBJ2-3, the V gene TRBV18, with D possibly matching TRBD1 (5 bases). The CDR3 sequence is 15 residues long. The V end was cut by 4 bases, the J end by 1 base, with 12 bases between. Germline V gene data show CDR1 as KGHSH and CDR2 as LQKENI. CDR3 nucleotide sequence: TGTGCCAGCTCACAATTAACGACAGGCACAGATACGCAGTATTTT. Translation: CASSQLTTGTDTQYF.

This clonotype has only a few counts. The rearrangement links TRBV6-2 or TRBV6-3 to TRBJ1-2, with 8 bases aligning to TRBD1. The CDR3 extends over 14 amino acids. With V trimmed by 7 bases and J by 6 bases, 10 bases remained unmatched. CDR1 and CDR2 from the germline V gene are MNHEY and SVGEGT. The CDR3, as DNA: TGTGCCAGCAACCCCAGGGGGCGATGGGATGGCTACACCTTC. Translation gives CASNPRGRWDGYTF.

This clonotype was recorded many times. The chain employs TRBV7-8 and TRBJ2-7; weak D call: TRBD1 (6 bases). With 5 bases removed from V and 5 bases from J, the gap between germline ends came to 22 bases. This CDR3 contains 16 residues. From germline, CDR1 is SGHVS and CDR2 FQNEAQ. Here the CDR3 reads CASSVAPGHIEDEQYF. For the CDR3, the DNA is TGTGCCAGCAGCGTGGCCCCGGGACACATAGAGGACGAGCAGTACTTC. The variable domain in full, with the rest retrieved from reference TRBV7-8 and TRBJ2-7, is GAGVSQSPRYKVAKRGQDVALRCDPISGHVSLFWYQQALGQGPEFLTYFQNEAQLDKSGLPSDRFFAERPEGSVSTLKIQRTQQEDSAVYLCASSVAPGHIEDEQYFGPGTRLTVT.

The rearrangement uses TRBV29-1 and TRBJ2-7; 11 bases map to TRBD2. The germline gives CDR1 SQVTM, CDR2 ANQGSEA. CDR3 length equals 16 residues. V dropped 2 bases and J dropped 0; count of bases not matched to a gene: 6. In DNA, the CDR3 is TGCAGCGTTGAATCCCTAGCGGGGGGTCTCTCCTACGAGCAGTACTTC. Encoded protein: CSVESLAGGLSYEQYF.

This clonotype was seen at least ten times. CDR3 bases: TGTGCCAGCCGTGATCTGGGCCAGAACACTGAAGCTTTCTTT. Translation: CASRDLGQNTEAFF. This rearrangement joins TRBV13 to TRBJ1-1; D is unresolved. V lost 8 bases and J lost 1, with 14 bases in between. This CDR3 is built from 14 residues. CDR1 and CDR2 (germline): PRHDT, FYEKMQ (reference sequence). Together with reference TRBV13 and TRBJ1-1, the CDR3 gives the full variable domain: AAGVIQSPRHLIKEKRETATLKCYPIPRHDTVYWYQQGPGQDPQFLISFYEKMQSDKGSIPDRFSAQQFSDYHSELNMSSLELGDSALYFCASRDLGQNTEAFFGQGTRLTVV.

Many counts were recorded for this clonotype. The rearrangement joins TRBV27 to TRBJ2-7, with D perhaps matching TRBD1 or TRBD2 (6 bases each). The CDR3 is 14 residues long. Trimming stripped 1 base from V and 6 bases from J, with 13 bases between. CDR1 is MNHEY, CDR2 SMNVEV, per germline (reference sequence). The CDR3 reads CASSLYARGREQYF. CDR3 nucleotides: TGTGCCAGCAGTTTATACGCCCGGGGGCGCGAGCAGTACTTC.

This clonotype has ten or more counts. The V and J genes are TRBV20-1 and TRBJ2-3; 8 bases map to TRBD2. The germline V gene encodes CDR1 DFQATT and CDR2 SNEGSKA (reference sequence). J gave up 1 base and V 6 bases, and 12 bases lay outside the gene matches. This CDR3 has 16 amino acids. CDR3: CSANRLAGLRTDTQYF. The CDR3 DNA is TGCAGTGCCAATCGCCTAGCGGGCCTCCGCACAGATACGCAGTATTTT.

The V call is TRBV5-4, the J call TRBJ2-3; D is perhaps TRBD1 or TRBD2 (6 bases each). Per the germline V gene, CDR1 is SGHNT and CDR2 is YYREEE (reference sequence). V was clipped by 4 bases and J by 1 base, with 13 bases between them. The CDR3 loop spans 15 amino acids. Here the CDR3 DNA reads TGTGCCAGCAGCCCCCCGGGGGCCCGCACAGATACGCAGTATTTT. Its translation is CASSPPGARTDTQYF.

This clonotype was seen only a few times. The rearrangement links TRBV12-3 or TRBV12-4 to TRBJ1-6; perhaps TRBD1 as D (6 bases). Trimming shortened V by 5 bases and J by 6 bases, and 11 bases separated the two germline ends. The CDR3 is made up of 14 amino acids. The CDR3 spells CASSVTGGNSPLHF. The CDR3 region has the DNA TGTGCCAGCAGTGTGACAGGCGGTAATTCACCCCTCCACTTT.

This clonotype was recorded many times. V gene TRBV29-1 combines with J gene TRBJ2-3; TRBD2 matches at 11 bases. Germline-derived CDR1 and CDR2 are SQVTM and ANQGSEA. J was trimmed by 3 bases and V by 5 bases; bases with no gene match: 10. There are 16 residues in the CDR3. Here the CDR3 DNA reads TGCAGCGTTATATTTCTAGCGGGGGGAGGTACAGATACGCAGTATTTT. Its translation is CSVIFLAGGGTDTQYF.

This clonotype was seen more than once but under ten times. The genes are TRBV12-3 or TRBV12-4 and TRBJ2-1; 14 bases map to TRBD2. The CDR3 sequence is 16 residues long. V lost 7 bases and J lost 6; bases outside the gene matches: 8. The CDR3 DNA reads as TGTGCCAGCAACCCAAAGGGGACTAGCGGGGGCAATGAGCAGTTCTTC. It specifies CASNPKGTSGGNEQFF.

In its sample, this clonotype was seen a few times. This chain uses TRBV9 with TRBJ1-1, with TRBD1 matching over 8 bases. CDR3 length: 15 residues. Germline V gives CDR1 SGDLS, CDR2 YYNGEE. After removal of 4 bases from V and 4 bases from J, the junction contained 9 bases not matched to a gene. The CDR3 is CASSTRTGLGTEAFF. DNA for the CDR3: TGTGCCAGCAGCACCAGGACAGGGTTGGGCACTGAAGCTTTCTTT. Drawing the rest from reference TRBV9 and TRBJ1-1, the complete variable domain is DSGVTQTPKHLITATGQRVTLRCSPRSGDLSVYWYQQSLDQGLQFLIQYYNGEERAKGNILERFSAQQFPDLHSELNLSSLELGDSALYFCASSTRTGLGTEAFFGQGTRLTVV.

In this sample, this clonotype turned up a few times. The V call is TRBV7-9, the J call TRBJ2-3; perhaps TRBD2 as D (6 bases). Trimming took 4 bases from V and 2 from J, leaving 13 bases between them. Looked up from germline, CDR1 is SEHNR and CDR2 is FQNEAQ (reference sequence). This CDR3 region has 15 residues. The CDR3 DNA reads TGTGCCAGCAGCTCCCTGGGACTTTACACAGATACGCAGTATTTT. This sequence encodes CASSSLGLYTDTQYF.

The chain recombines TRBV6-2 or TRBV6-3 with TRBJ1-4; 9 nucleotides align to TRBD1. The J segment lost 7 bases and the V segment lost 6 bases, leaving 12 bases of the junction unmatched. Looked up from germline, CDR1 is MNHEY and CDR2 is SVGEGT. The CDR3 totals 16 residues. In DNA form, the CDR3 reads TGTGCCAGCAGCGCTCCGAAGACAGGGGGTAGTGAAAAACTGTTTTTT. Amino acid sequence: CASSAPKTGGSEKLFF.